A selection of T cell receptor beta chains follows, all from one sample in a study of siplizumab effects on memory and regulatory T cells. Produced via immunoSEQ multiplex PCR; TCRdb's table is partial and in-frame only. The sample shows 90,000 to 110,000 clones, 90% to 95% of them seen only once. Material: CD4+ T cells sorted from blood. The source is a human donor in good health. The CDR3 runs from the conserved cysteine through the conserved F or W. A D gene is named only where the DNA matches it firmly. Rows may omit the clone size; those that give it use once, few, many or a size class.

DNA: TGTGCCTGGAGTGTGGGGGTCACTGAAGCTTTCTTT; CDR3: CAWSVGVTEAFF; V: TRBV30; D: -; size: few; J: TRBJ1-1; length: 12
DNA: TGTGCCAGCAGCTGGACAGGGAACTATGGCTACACCTTC; CDR3: CASSWTGNYGYTF; V: TRBV7-8; D: TRBD1; size: -; J: TRBJ1-2; length: 13
DNA: TGCGCCAGCAGCTTGGACAGCCAATTCTACGAGCAGTACTTC; CDR3: CASSLDSQFYEQYF; V: TRBV5-1; D: -; size: -; J: TRBJ2-7; length: 14
DNA: TGTGCCAGCTCACCACGGCCGGGAGTGGGGGAGACCCAGTACTTC; CDR3: CASSPRPGVGETQYF; V: TRBV18; D: -; size: -; J: TRBJ2-5; length: 15
DNA: TGTGCCAGCAGCTTAGCGGGAGGGCCTCGCACTTATGAGCAGTTCTTC; CDR3: CASSLAGGPRTYEQFF; V: TRBV11-2; D: TRBD2; size: -; J: TRBJ2-1; length: 16
DNA: TGCGCCAGCAGCTTGGTACAAACTAGCACCGGGGAGCTGTTTTTT; CDR3: CASSLVQTSTGELFF; V: TRBV5-1; D: -; size: -; J: TRBJ2-2; length: 15
DNA: TGTGCCAGTAGTATCCAGGGGAGCACCTATGGCTACACCTTC; CDR3: CASSIQGSTYGYTF; V: TRBV19; D: -; size: -; J: TRBJ1-2; length: 14
DNA: TGTGCCAGCAGCTTGGCCAACGCGGGGGGACAAGAGACCCAGTACTTC; CDR3: CASSLANAGGQETQYF; V: TRBV5-4; D: TRBD2; size: -; J: TRBJ2-5; length: 16
DNA: TGTGCCAGCAGCTTAGGTACCTCTCCACCGGGGGAGACCCAGTACTTC; CDR3: CASSLGTSPPGETQYF; V: TRBV11-3; D: -; size: once; J: TRBJ2-5; length: 16
DNA: TGTGCCAGCAGCCCAGGGGTCCTGGGTGGTGGCACTGAAGCTTTCTTT; CDR3: CASSPGVLGGGTEAFF; V: TRBV7-3; D: -; size: -; J: TRBJ1-1; length: 16
DNA: TGTGCCAGCAGCGTAGTGGCAGGGGGCAAGGGTGGCTACACCTTC; CDR3: CASSVVAGGKGGYTF; V: TRBV9; D: TRBD1; size: few; J: TRBJ1-2; length: 15
DNA: TGTGCCACCGCCGGGACACCTTTCTACGAGCAGTACTTC; CDR3: CATAGTPFYEQYF; V: TRBV19; D: -; size: -; J: TRBJ2-7; length: 13
DNA: TGTGCCAGCAGCGTTTCAGGACGGAGCACAGATACGCAGTATTTT; CDR3: CASSVSGRSTDTQYF; V: TRBV9; D: -; size: -; J: TRBJ2-3; length: 15
DNA: TGTGCCTGGAGTCGCGACATCCTCGGCGGGAACACCATATATTTT; CDR3: CAWSRDILGGNTIYF; V: TRBV30; D: -; size: -; J: TRBJ1-3; length: 15
DNA: TGTGCCAGCAGCTTAACGGGGCCGTACTCCTACGAGCAGTACTTC; CDR3: CASSLTGPYSYEQYF; V: TRBV5-5; D: -; size: once; J: TRBJ2-7; length: 15
DNA: TGTGCCAGTAGTCAACAGGTTAGCAATCAGCCCCAGCATTTT; CDR3: CASSQQVSNQPQHF; V: TRBV19; D: -; size: -; J: TRBJ1-5; length: 14
DNA: TGTGCCATCAGTTCCGGGACAGTCTATGGCTACACCTTC; CDR3: CAISSGTVYGYTF; V: TRBV10-3; D: TRBD1; size: -; J: TRBJ1-2; length: 13
DNA: TGTGCCATCAGTGATTTGGCGTCTAGCGGGAGAGAGACCCAGTACTTC; CDR3: CAISDLASSGRETQYF; V: TRBV10-3; D: TRBD2; size: -; J: TRBJ2-5; length: 16
DNA: TGTGCCAGCAGCCAGACCGACTACGAGCAGTACTTC; CDR3: CASSQTDYEQYF; V: TRBV14; D: -; size: -; J: TRBJ2-7; length: 12
DNA: TGTGCCAGCAGTGAACAGGGGAGTAGGACTGAAGCTTTCTTT; CDR3: CASSEQGSRTEAFF; V: TRBV6-1; D: -; size: -; J: TRBJ1-1; length: 14
DNA: TGTGCCAGCAGCTTGCCTAGCGGGGGCCCAGTGAGAGATACGCAGTATTTT; CDR3: CASSLPSGGPVRDTQYF; V: TRBV5-4; D: TRBD2; size: -; J: TRBJ2-3; length: 17
DNA: TGTGCCAGCACGATGGGGGGAAGGAACACTGAAGCTTTCTTT; CDR3: CASTMGGRNTEAFF; V: TRBV6-1; D: -; size: -; J: TRBJ1-1; length: 14
DNA: TGTGCCAGCAGCTTGGACAGGGGCACTGAAGCTTTCTTT; CDR3: CASSLDRGTEAFF; V: TRBV11-2; D: TRBD1; size: -; J: TRBJ1-1; length: 13
DNA: TGTGCCAGCAAAGGAGGGGGGCGAAAGGGCGAGCAGTACTTC; CDR3: CASKGGGRKGEQYF; V: TRBV5-8; D: -; size: -; J: TRBJ2-7; length: 14
DNA: TGCGCCAGCAGCTTGGTACAGGGAACTAATGAAAAACTGTTTTTT; CDR3: CASSLVQGTNEKLFF; V: TRBV5-1; D: -; size: -; J: TRBJ1-4; length: 15
DNA: TGTGCCAGCAGCCCGAGATTTGGGACAGGGGGGAACACCGGGGAGCTGTTTTTT; CDR3: CASSPRFGTGGNTGELFF; V: TRBV5-6; D: TRBD1; size: -; J: TRBJ2-2; length: 18
DNA: TGTGCCAGCAGCTTGGGGGACAGGGGATCTGGGGCCAACGTCCTGACTTTC; CDR3: CASSLGDRGSGANVLTF; V: TRBV5-4; D: TRBD1; size: -; J: TRBJ2-6; length: 17
DNA: TGTGCCAGCAGTAACCATTGGACAGGGGATAATGAAAAACTGTTTTTT; CDR3: CASSNHWTGDNEKLFF; V: TRBV2; D: TRBD1; size: -; J: TRBJ1-4; length: 16
DNA: TGCGCCAGCGGACGGGGCCCCCTATCAGGTGAGCAGTTCTTC; CDR3: CASGRGPLSGEQFF; V: TRBV4-1; D: -; size: -; J: TRBJ2-1; length: 14
DNA: TGCGCCAGCAGCTTGATGAGGGAGTACGAGCAGTACTTC; CDR3: CASSLMREYEQYF; V: TRBV5-1; D: -; size: -; J: TRBJ2-7; length: 13
DNA: TGTGCCAGCAGCTGGGATTTAAGGAACACTGAAGCTTTCTTT; CDR3: CASSWDLRNTEAFF; V: TRBV7-9; D: -; size: -; J: TRBJ1-1; length: 14
DNA: TGCGCCAGCAGCCGCGGGGGGCCAGAGACTGAAGCTTTCTTT; CDR3: CASSRGGPETEAFF; V: TRBV4-1; D: -; size: -; J: TRBJ1-1; length: 14
DNA: TGTGCCAGTAGTATGGGGGCCAGCAATCAGCCCCAGCATTTT; CDR3: CASSMGASNQPQHF; V: TRBV19; D: -; size: once; J: TRBJ1-5; length: 14
DNA: TGTGCCAGCAGCGTTGGGACTTTACGCACAGATACGCAGTATTTT; CDR3: CASSVGTLRTDTQYF; V: TRBV9; D: -; size: -; J: TRBJ2-3; length: 15
DNA: TGTGCTAGCAGTAGAGGGGGCCAAGAGACCCAGTACTTC; CDR3: CASSRGGQETQYF; V: TRBV7-7; D: -; size: -; J: TRBJ2-5; length: 13
DNA: TGTGCCAGCAGTTTGGGGACAGGGATCGGAAACACCATATATTTT; CDR3: CASSLGTGIGNTIYF; V: TRBV28; D: TRBD1; size: -; J: TRBJ1-3; length: 15
DNA: TGTGCCAGCAGCCCTACCCCTCCTGTAGCGGGCTCGGGGGCCAACGTCCTGACTTTC; CDR3: CASSPTPPVAGSGANVLTF; V: TRBV7-9; D: TRBD2; size: -; J: TRBJ2-6; length: 19
DNA: TGTGCCAGCAGCTTAATAGGGCCCTCGTCCACTGAAGCTTTCTTT; CDR3: CASSLIGPSSTEAFF; V: TRBV11-2; D: -; size: -; J: TRBJ1-1; length: 15